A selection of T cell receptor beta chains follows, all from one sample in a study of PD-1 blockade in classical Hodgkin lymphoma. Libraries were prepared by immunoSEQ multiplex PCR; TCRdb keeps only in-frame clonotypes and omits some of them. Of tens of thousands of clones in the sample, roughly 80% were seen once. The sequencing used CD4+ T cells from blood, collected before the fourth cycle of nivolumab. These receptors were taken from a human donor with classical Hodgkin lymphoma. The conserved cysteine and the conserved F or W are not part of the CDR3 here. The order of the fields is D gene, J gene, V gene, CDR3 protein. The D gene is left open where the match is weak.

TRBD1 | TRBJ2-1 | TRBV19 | ASTTTGTGDNEQF
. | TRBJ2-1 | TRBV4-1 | ASSLHGVSPNEQF
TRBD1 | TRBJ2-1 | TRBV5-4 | ASSYDRDEQF
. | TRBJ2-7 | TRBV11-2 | ASSAYRVGEQY
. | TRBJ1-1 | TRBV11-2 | ASRRIPKGSHTEAF
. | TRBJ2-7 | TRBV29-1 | SVARVGSYEQY
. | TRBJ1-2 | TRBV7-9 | ASSWDNYGYT
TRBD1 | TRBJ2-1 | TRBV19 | ASSISRGQYNEQF
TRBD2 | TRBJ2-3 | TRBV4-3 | ASSQGGAGRSTDTQY
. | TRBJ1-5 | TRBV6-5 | ASSYNPGRQPQH
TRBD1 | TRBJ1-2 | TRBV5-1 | ASSSRGDYGYT
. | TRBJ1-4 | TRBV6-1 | ASSSAPRDEKLF
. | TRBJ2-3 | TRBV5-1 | ASREFIGSDTQY
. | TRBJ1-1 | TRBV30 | AWNQGQFTEAF
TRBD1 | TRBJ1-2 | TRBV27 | ASRTKGQGDGYT
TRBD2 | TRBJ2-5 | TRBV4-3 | ASSERLAGVQETQY
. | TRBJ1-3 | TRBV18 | ASSPRILPGPGNTIY
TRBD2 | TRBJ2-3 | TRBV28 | ASRARGTSGTRQDTQY
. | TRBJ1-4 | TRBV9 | ASSVEWDGTKLF
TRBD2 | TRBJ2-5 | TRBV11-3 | ASSARLGGGETQY
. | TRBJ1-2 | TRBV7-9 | ASSQASIRDYGYT
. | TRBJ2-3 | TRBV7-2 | ASSESAGNTDTQY
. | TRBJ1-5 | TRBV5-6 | ASSLVGDQPQH
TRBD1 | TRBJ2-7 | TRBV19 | ASSRTGSDLYEQY
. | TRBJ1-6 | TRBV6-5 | ASRTASSYNSPLH
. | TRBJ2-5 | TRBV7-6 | ASSSFRGLQETQY
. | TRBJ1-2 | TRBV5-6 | ASSLDLGGTYGYT
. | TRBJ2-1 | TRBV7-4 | ASSLGHGDRYYNEQF
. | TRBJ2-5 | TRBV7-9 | ASSLAGQLGVETQY
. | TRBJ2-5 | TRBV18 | ASSRSNFGRGQETQY
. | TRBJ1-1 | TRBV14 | ASSQTKIFQYEAF
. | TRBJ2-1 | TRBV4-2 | ASSQDPDEYEQF
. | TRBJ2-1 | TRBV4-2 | ASSQLGLKYNEQF
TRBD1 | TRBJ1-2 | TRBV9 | ASSVDQGDYGYT
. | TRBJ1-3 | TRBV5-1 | ASSRRGSSGNTIY
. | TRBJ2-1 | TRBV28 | ATVEGDDEQF
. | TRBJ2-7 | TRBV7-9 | ASSLMDSYEQY
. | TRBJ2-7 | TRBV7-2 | ASSLWYRPYEQY
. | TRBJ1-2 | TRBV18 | ASSPTLRGGYT
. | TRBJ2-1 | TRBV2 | ASTDGYLYNEQF
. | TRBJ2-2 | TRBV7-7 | ASSLWGDTGELF
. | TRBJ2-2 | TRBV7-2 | ASSLHTGELF
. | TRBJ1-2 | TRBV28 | ASSAGGGSGRGYT
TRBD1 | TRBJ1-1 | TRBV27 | ASRSPSTGGPVGTEAF
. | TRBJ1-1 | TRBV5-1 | ASSQTGLAGTEAF
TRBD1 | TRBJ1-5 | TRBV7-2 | ASSPAPGTVLAPQH
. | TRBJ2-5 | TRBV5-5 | ASSLAETQY
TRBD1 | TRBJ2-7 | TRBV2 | ASNLQGSPYEQY
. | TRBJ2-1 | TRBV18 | ASSPGQSSPRWYEQF
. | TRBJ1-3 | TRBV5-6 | ASSFLGGSGNTIY
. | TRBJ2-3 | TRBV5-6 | ASSLPSVFFEKDTQY
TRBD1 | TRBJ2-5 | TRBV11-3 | ASSPRTGGETQY
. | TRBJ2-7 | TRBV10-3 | AISESGLQGAYEQY
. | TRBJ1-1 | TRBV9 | ASSGGGSGTEAF